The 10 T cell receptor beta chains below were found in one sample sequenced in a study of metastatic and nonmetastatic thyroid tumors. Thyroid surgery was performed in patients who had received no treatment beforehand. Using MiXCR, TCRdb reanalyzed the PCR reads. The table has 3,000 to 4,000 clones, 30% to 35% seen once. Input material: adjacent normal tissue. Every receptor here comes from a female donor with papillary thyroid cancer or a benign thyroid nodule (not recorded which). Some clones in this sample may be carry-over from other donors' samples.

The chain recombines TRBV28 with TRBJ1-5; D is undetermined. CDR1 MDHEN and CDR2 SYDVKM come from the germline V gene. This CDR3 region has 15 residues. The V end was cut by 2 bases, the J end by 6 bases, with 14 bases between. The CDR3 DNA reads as TGTGCCAGCAGTTTAGGAGGACTGTCTGGTCAGCCCCAGCATTTT. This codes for CASSLGGLSGQPQHF.

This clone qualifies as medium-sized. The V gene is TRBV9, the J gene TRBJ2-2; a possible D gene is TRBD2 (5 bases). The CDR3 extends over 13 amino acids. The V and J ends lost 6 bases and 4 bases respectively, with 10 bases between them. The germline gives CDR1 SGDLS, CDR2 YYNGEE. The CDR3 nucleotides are TGTGCCAGCAATAGAGCGGTCACCGGGGAGCTGTTTTTT. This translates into CASNRAVTGELFF.

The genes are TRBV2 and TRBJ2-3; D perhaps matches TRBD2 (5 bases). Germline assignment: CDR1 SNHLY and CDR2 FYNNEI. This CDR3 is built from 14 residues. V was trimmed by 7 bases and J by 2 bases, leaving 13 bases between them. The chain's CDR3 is CASIRLQNTDTQYF. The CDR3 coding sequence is TGTGCCAGCATCCGACTACAAAACACAGATACGCAGTATTTT.

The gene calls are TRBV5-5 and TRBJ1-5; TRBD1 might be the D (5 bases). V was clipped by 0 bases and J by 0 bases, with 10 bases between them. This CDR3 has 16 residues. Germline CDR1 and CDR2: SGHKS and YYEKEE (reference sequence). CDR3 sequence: CASSLVGGDSNQPQHF. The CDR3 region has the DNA TGTGCCAGCAGCTTGGTGGGAGGGGATAGCAATCAGCCCCAGCATTTT.

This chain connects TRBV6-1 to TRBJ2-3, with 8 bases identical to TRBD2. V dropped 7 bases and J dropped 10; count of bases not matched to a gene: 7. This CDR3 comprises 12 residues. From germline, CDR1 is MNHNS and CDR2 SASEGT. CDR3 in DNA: TGTGCCAGCATCGGAGAGACTAGCGCGCAGTATTTT. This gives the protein CASIGETSAQYF.

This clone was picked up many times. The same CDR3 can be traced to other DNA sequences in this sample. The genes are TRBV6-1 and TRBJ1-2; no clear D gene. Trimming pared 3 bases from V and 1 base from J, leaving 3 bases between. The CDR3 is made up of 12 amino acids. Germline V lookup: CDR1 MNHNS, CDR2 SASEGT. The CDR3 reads CASSESNYGYTF. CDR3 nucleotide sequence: TGTGCCAGCAGTGAGAGTAACTATGGCTACACCTTC.

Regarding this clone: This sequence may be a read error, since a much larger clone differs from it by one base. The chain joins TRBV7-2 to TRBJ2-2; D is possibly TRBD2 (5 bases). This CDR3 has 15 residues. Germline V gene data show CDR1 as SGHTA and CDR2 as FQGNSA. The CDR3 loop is CACSLVGAVTGELFF. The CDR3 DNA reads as TGTGCCTGCAGCTTGGTGGGAGCGGTCACCGGGGAGCTGTTTTTT.

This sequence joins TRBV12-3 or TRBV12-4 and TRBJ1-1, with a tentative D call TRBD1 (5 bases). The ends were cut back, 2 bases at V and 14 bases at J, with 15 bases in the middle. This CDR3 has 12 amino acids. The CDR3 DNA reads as TGTGCCAGCAGTTTATTCGGCAGGGACGTCTTCTTT. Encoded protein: CASSLFGRDVFF.

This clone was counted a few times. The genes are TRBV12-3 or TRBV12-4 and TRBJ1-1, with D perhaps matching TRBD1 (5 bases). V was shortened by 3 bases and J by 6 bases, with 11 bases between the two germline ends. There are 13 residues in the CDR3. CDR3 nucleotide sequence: TGTGCCAGCAGTTTGACCAGGGTCGCTGAAGCTTTCTTT. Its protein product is CASSLTRVAEAFF.

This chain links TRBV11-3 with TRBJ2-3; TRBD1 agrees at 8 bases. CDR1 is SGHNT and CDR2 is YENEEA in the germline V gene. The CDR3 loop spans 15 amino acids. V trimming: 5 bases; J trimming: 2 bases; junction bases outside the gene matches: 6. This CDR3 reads CASSPRQGATDTQYF. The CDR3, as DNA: TGTGCCAGCAGCCCTCGTCAGGGGGCCACAGATACGCAGTATTTT.